This T cell receptor (beta chain) emerged from a study of control samples from healthy donors and cancer patients. The protocol was immunoSEQ multiplex PCR, while the TCRdb copy is restricted to in-frame clones and leaves out a portion. Of some 120,000 clones in the sample, over 85% were seen once. From germline, CDR1 is SGDLS and CDR2 YYNGEE. V was cut by 0 bases and J by 5 bases, with 10 bases left in between. There are 14 residues in the CDR3. This sequence joins TRBV9 and TRBJ2-3; no firm D call. This TCR was recovered from a young man in good health. The sequencing sample was made of blood. CDR3 DNA: TGTGCCAGCAGCGTAGTAACTCCCGGAGATACGCAGTATTTT. Translation gives CASSVVTPGDTQYF.